One and the same sample provided the 30 T cell receptor beta chains below, sequenced in a study of T cell repertoires in cytomegalovirus infection. TCRdb reprocessed the reads via MiXCR and lists one record per CDR3 protein. The sample has roughly 68,000 distinct CDR3 sequences; 20% to 25% are singletons. Their cognate antigens are unknown. Sample: CD8+ T cells from cultured PBMCs, taken from culture after CMV antigen stimulation. These TCRs come from a human donor in good health (CMV status not recorded). Some clones in this sample may be carry-over from other donors' samples.

This clonotype occurred a few times. The V call is TRBV27, the J call TRBJ1-5, with a possible D match to TRBD1 (5 bases). Germline V gives CDR1 MNHEY, CDR2 SMNVEV (reference sequence). V was trimmed by 6 bases and J by 4 bases, leaving 13 bases between them. CDR3 size: 14 residues. CDR3 sequence: CASSPGTRNQPQHF. CDR3 DNA sequence: TGTGCCAGCAGCCCCGGGACTCGAAATCAGCCCCAGCATTTT.

The V call is TRBV7-6, the J call TRBJ2-5; tentatively, D is TRBD1 (5 bases). Germline V gene sequence: CDR1 SGHVS, CDR2 FNYEAQ. V shed 4 bases and J shed 3 bases, with 9 bases lying between them. This CDR3 contains 13 residues. The CDR3, as DNA: TGTGCCAGCAGCTCCCAGGGCGAAGAGACCCAGTACTTC. Its protein is CASSSQGEETQYF.

This clonotype was seen a few times. The chain has TRBV7-2 and TRBJ2-5; tentative D call: TRBD2 (7 bases). The CDR3 loop spans 20 amino acids. CDR1 SGHTA and CDR2 FQGNSA come from the germline V gene. Trimming left V 1 base short and J 2 bases short, with 26 bases between. This CDR3 reads CASSLGRRGAGARRQETQYF. The CDR3 DNA is TGTGCCAGCAGCTTAGGGCGTAGGGGGGCGGGGGCGAGGAGGCAAGAGACCCAGTACTTC.

The chain has TRBV7-8 and TRBJ2-7; D ambiguous. Trimming took off 5 bases at V and 3 bases at J, with 11 bases between the two ends. The CDR3 contains 13 residues. Germline CDR1 reads SGHVS; CDR2 reads FQNEAQ. The CDR3 nucleotides are TGTGCCAGCAGCCCGACGGTGGGCTACGAGCAGTACTTC. This codes for CASSPTVGYEQYF.

V usage is TRBV7-2 and J usage is TRBJ1-1; no reliable D call. The V and J ends lost 2 bases and 5 bases respectively, with 18 bases between them. Per germline, CDR1 SGHTA and CDR2 FQGNSA. This CDR3 region has 16 residues. Here the CDR3 reads CASSLKYRSPRTEAFF. The CDR3 nucleotides read TGTGCCAGCAGCTTAAAGTATCGGAGCCCAAGGACTGAAGCTTTCTTT.

This clonotype was observed a few times. CDR3 residues: CASSEQTGGKNTEAFF. The DNA for the CDR3 is TGTGCCAGCAGTGAGCAGACAGGGGGAAAGAACACTGAAGCTTTCTTT. The chain employs TRBV6-6 and TRBJ1-1, with TRBD1 matching over 9 bases. CDR3 size: 16 residues. Trimming took 5 bases from V and 1 from J; bases not matched to a gene: 8. Germline CDR1 is MNHNY and CDR2 is SVGAGI (reference sequence).

J is TRBJ1-1 and V is TRBV4-3; D gene ambiguous. V gave up 0 bases and J gave up 0 bases, with 14 bases separating them. The CDR3 extends over 17 amino acids. From germline, CDR1 is LGHNA and CDR2 YSLEER. As DNA, the CDR3 is TGCGCCAGCAGCCAAGATCCATCGTGGCAGTTGAACACTGAAGCTTTCTTT. Its protein is CASSQDPSWQLNTEAFF.

The chain links TRBV2 to TRBJ2-2; D ambiguous. Deletions cut 7 bases from V and 3 bases from J, with 3 bases between. The CDR3 is 11 residues long. Germline V gene sequence: CDR1 SNHLY, CDR2 FYNNEI. CDR3 protein: CASTYTGELFF. The CDR3 DNA sequence: TGTGCCAGCACCTACACCGGGGAGCTGTTTTTT.

Only a few counts were recorded for this clonotype. V and J are TRBV7-8 and TRBJ1-5; D remains ambiguous. Germline CDR1 and CDR2: SGHVS and FQNEAQ. V was pared by 6 bases and J by 6 bases, with 12 bases between. CDR3 size: 13 residues. The CDR3 nucleotides are TGTGCCAGCAGTTCCCGACCCCCTCAGCCCCAGCATTTT. Protein product: CASSSRPPQPQHF.

Many counts were recorded for this clonotype. The chain employs TRBV19 and TRBJ2-1, with unresolved D. V dropped 5 bases and J dropped 4 bases, with 9 bases sitting between them. This CDR3 region has 13 residues. Germline lookup yields CDR1 LNHDA and CDR2 SQIVND (reference sequence). CDR3 DNA: TGTGCCAGTAGTTTGGGCCGGTACAATGAGCAGTTCTTC. Protein product: CASSLGRYNEQFF.

The V and J genes are TRBV4-1 and TRBJ1-2; D gene ambiguous. Germline assignment: CDR1 MGHRA and CDR2 YSYEKL. The CDR3 runs to 13 residues. Trimming shortened V by 0 bases and J by 4 bases, and 6 bases separated the two germline ends. DNA for the CDR3: TGCGCCAGCAGCCAAGATCGCATCTATGGCTACACCTTC. Translation: CASSQDRIYGYTF.

With respect to this clonotype: A read error may produce the germline difference seen at one junction end. J is TRBJ1-4 and V is TRBV7-6; D uncertain. Germline assignment: CDR1 SGHVS and CDR2 FNYEAQ. This CDR3 has 13 amino acids. CDR3 amino acids: CASSSSLGEKLFF. As DNA, the CDR3 is TGTGCTAGCAGTTCATCACTGGGAGAAAAACTGTTTTTT.

The CDR3 nucleotides read TGCGCCAGCAGCCAGGAAGGACAGAAAAATGAAAAACTGTTTTTT. This encodes CASSQEGQKNEKLFF. The genes are TRBV4-3 and TRBJ1-4; possibly TRBD1 for D (6 bases). This CDR3 has 15 residues. Germline CDR1 and CDR2: LGHNA and YSLEER. Trimming left V 3 bases short and J 5 bases short, with 13 bases between.

This clonotype has only a few counts. The rearrangement joins TRBV6-1 to TRBJ1-5; D perhaps matches TRBD1 (5 bases). The germline gives CDR1 MNHNS, CDR2 SASEGT. The V and J ends lost 0 bases and 1 base respectively, with 13 bases between them. This CDR3 comprises 17 residues. CDR3 sequence (DNA): TGTGCCAGCAGTGAAGCGCTTCCCGGGGCGAGCAATCAGCCCCAGCATTTT. Protein sequence: CASSEALPGASNQPQHF.

The chain couples TRBV7-2 to TRBJ2-7; TRBD1 agrees at 9 bases. Per the germline V gene, CDR1 is SGHTA and CDR2 is FQGNSA. There are 16 residues in the CDR3. V lost 2 bases, J lost 4 bases, and 9 bases stayed unmatched. CDR3 nucleotides: TGTGCCAGCAGCTTAACAACCGGGACAGGGATATACGAGCAGTACTTC. Protein product: CASSLTTGTGIYEQYF.

This clonotype showed up just a few times. V gene TRBV19 combines with J gene TRBJ1-2; a weak D match, TRBD1 (6 bases). Germline V CDR1 and CDR2: LNHDA, SQIVND (reference sequence). The CDR3 contains 14 residues. V lost 4 bases and J 3 bases, leaving 12 bases between the germline ends. Written as DNA, the CDR3 is TGTGCCAGTAGTACCCACGAGGGGGACTATGGCTACACCTTC. Translated, it gives CASSTHEGDYGYTF.

The chain uses TRBV4-2 and TRBJ2-7, with D uncertain. Trimming removed 0 bases at V and 1 base at J, with 13 bases between. Germline-derived CDR1 and CDR2 are LGHNA and YNFKEQ. The CDR3 runs 16 residues. The CDR3: CASSQEGSLQSYEQYF. CDR3 sequence (DNA): TGTGCCAGCAGCCAAGAGGGGTCACTCCAATCCTACGAGCAGTACTTC.

V is TRBV3-1 and J is TRBJ2-3, with 7 positions matching TRBD1. Germline CDR1 is LGHDT and CDR2 is YNNKEL (reference sequence). The V gene end was trimmed by 5 bases and the J gene end by 6 bases; junction bases not matched to a gene: 11. CDR3 length: 15 amino acids. The CDR3 protein is CASSFDRDGMDTQYF. Written as DNA, the CDR3 is TGTGCCAGCAGCTTCGACAGGGACGGGATGGATACGCAGTATTTT.

This chain's CDR3 is CASSLSGSEAFF. CDR3 in DNA: TGTGCCAGCAGCTTATCGGGGTCTGAAGCTTTCTTT. The chain links TRBV7-3 to TRBJ1-1; D is unresolved. The CDR3 has 12 residues. CDR1 is SGHTA, CDR2 FQGTGA, per germline. The V end lost 2 bases, the J end lost 6 bases, and 7 bases lay between the germline ends. The full variable domain, with the rest looked up from reference TRBV7-3 and TRBJ1-1, is GAGVSQTPSNKVTEKGKYVELRCDPISGHTALYWYRQSLGQGPEFLIYFQGTGAADDSGLPNDRFFAVRPEGSVSTLKIQRTERGDSAVYLCASSLSGSEAFFGQGTRLTVV.

This chain connects TRBV4-1 to TRBJ1-3; 7 bases align to TRBD1. With 4 bases clipped from V and 0 bases from J, the junction kept 6 bases outside the gene matches. The CDR3 runs 16 residues. Germline CDR1 and CDR2: MGHRA and YSYEKL. CDR3 loop: CASSPEGQISGNTIYF. The DNA for the CDR3 is TGCGCCAGCAGCCCCGAGGGACAGATCTCTGGAAACACCATATATTTT.

In this sample, this clonotype turned up a few times. The CDR3 protein is CASSLISVTEAFF. The CDR3 nucleotides read TGTGCCAGCAGCTTAATATCCGTCACTGAAGCTTTCTTT. The chain links TRBV7-2 to TRBJ1-1; no clear D. This CDR3 is 13 amino acids long. Deletions cut 2 bases from V and 4 bases from J, with 8 bases between. CDR1 is SGHTA, CDR2 FQGNSA, per germline.

This clonotype was picked up a small number of times. The rearrangement links TRBV7-9 to TRBJ1-1; TRBD1 matches 9 bases. The CDR3 length is 15 residues. V trimming: 8 bases; J trimming: 1 base; junction bases outside the gene matches: 8. Germline lookup yields CDR1 SEHNR and CDR2 FQNEAQ (reference sequence). This CDR3 reads CASEGQGRRNTEAFF. In nucleotides, the CDR3 is TGTGCCAGCGAAGGACAGGGGCGGCGGAACACTGAAGCTTTCTTT.

This chain uses TRBV7-9 with TRBJ2-7; D is ambiguous. With 5 bases removed from V and 0 bases from J, the gap between germline ends came to 8 bases. The CDR3 consists of 13 residues. Germline V gene data show CDR1 as SEHNR and CDR2 as FQNEAQ (reference sequence). CDR3 residues: CASSQDDSYEQYF. Written as DNA, the CDR3 is TGTGCCAGCAGCCAGGACGACTCCTACGAGCAGTACTTC.

This clonotype has a handful of counts. This chain connects TRBV7-6 to TRBJ2-7; D is possibly TRBD2 (5 bases). The germline CDR1 and CDR2 sequences are SGHVS and FNYEAQ. This CDR3 is built from 16 residues. Trimming shortened V by 5 bases and J by 2 bases, and 19 bases separated the two germline ends. The CDR3 here is CASSPGEHQTTYEQYF. For the CDR3, the DNA is TGTGCCAGCAGCCCCGGGGAGCACCAGACCACCTACGAGCAGTACTTC.

This clonotype was observed a handful of times. The chain employs TRBV5-6 and TRBJ1-6, with D perhaps matching TRBD1 (5 bases). The germline V gene encodes CDR1 SGHDT and CDR2 YYEEEE. V gave up 2 bases and J gave up 2 bases, with 14 bases separating them. The CDR3 runs to 17 residues. CDR3 nucleotide sequence: TGTGCCAGCAGCTTCTGGAGTAGGGGCGCCTATAATTCACCCCTCCACTTT. This translates into CASSFWSRGAYNSPLHF.

This clonotype was counted between two and nine times. DNA for the CDR3: TGTGCCAGCAGCTTTCTTTCACTAGCCCCAGGCACAGATACGCAGTATTTT. Amino acid sequence: CASSFLSLAPGTDTQYF. The J gene is TRBJ2-3, the V gene TRBV7-8, with a weak D call TRBD2 (6 bases). V lost 3 bases and J lost 1, with 17 bases in between. The CDR3 consists of 17 residues. Per the germline V gene, CDR1 is SGHVS and CDR2 is FQNEAQ.

This chain uses TRBV20-1 with TRBJ2-7; 10 positions match TRBD2. This CDR3 region has 13 residues. The J segment lost 2 bases and the V segment lost 2 bases, leaving 0 bases of the junction unmatched. The germline V gene encodes CDR1 DFQATT and CDR2 SNEGSKA (reference sequence). The CDR3 DNA is TGCAGTGCTAGACTAGCGGGGGCCTACGAGCAGTACTTC. Protein: CSARLAGAYEQYF.

The rearrangement uses TRBV6-1 and TRBJ2-1; 11 bases are a match to TRBD1. The V gene's germline CDR1 is MNHNS and CDR2 SASEGT. After removal of 6 bases from V and 8 bases from J, the junction contained 6 bases not matched to a gene. The CDR3 spans 14 residues. CDR3 DNA: TGTGCCAGCAGAAGCCGGACAGGGGGCGATGAGCAGTTCTTC. As protein: CASRSRTGGDEQFF.

This chain connects TRBV7-9 to TRBJ2-1; D remains unclear. CDR1 and CDR2 (germline): SEHNR, FQNEAQ (reference sequence). The CDR3 consists of 16 residues. V was trimmed by 5 bases and J by 5 bases, leaving 19 bases between them. The CDR3 nucleotides are TGTGCCAGCAGCGCCCCCGGAACCATCACACACAATGAGCAGTTCTTC. Its translation: CASSAPGTITHNEQFF.

This clonotype turned up a few times. V gene TRBV12-3 or TRBV12-4 combines with J gene TRBJ2-1; D possibly corresponds to TRBD2 (6 bases). Deletions cut 7 bases from V and 9 bases from J, with 13 bases between. The CDR3 runs 12 residues. The CDR3 reads CASTSPEGEQFF. CDR3 sequence (DNA): TGTGCCAGCACCTCACCGGAGGGTGAGCAGTTCTTC.